This TCR beta chain was captured in a study of T cell responses to AZD1222 COVID-19 vaccine. Study-wide findings and caveats: Nearly half of the spike-specific TCRs reportedly recognize variant regions that carry no mutations. After the peak T cell response, and only then, were repertoires sampled.

Remarks on this clone: The antigen is not known.

The method was immunoSEQ multiplex PCR; TCRdb's version includes in-frame clones alone and lacks a portion of them. This sample has 140,000 to 150,000 clones, with over 90% found just once. In germline, CDR1 is MDHEN, CDR2 SYDVKM. V was cut by 3 bases and J by 3 bases, with 15 bases left in between. The CDR3 is made up of 15 amino acids. The sequencing used peripheral blood, collected on day 0 of AZD1222 vaccination. The source is an adult in good health. The chain recombines TRBV28 with TRBJ2-7, with D perhaps matching TRBD2 (5 bases). The CDR3 here is CASSFRRLGLYEQYF. CDR3 DNA sequence: TGTGCCAGCAGTTTCAGGAGGTTGGGCCTCTACGAGCAGTACTTC.